What follows is one T cell receptor (beta chain) and its context. This CDR3 has 17 amino acids. V lost 3 bases, J lost 2 bases, and 18 bases lay in between. Germline V CDR1 and CDR2: LNHDA, SQIVND (reference sequence). This sample is drawn from a study of patients and donors after allogeneic stem cell transplantation. In TCRdb, the RT-PCR reads were re-called with MiXCR into one record per CDR3 protein. The data show under 200,000 distinct CDR3 sequences, about 30% seen once. The sequenced material came from blood, either unsorted or a sorted T cell fraction (not recorded which). The TCR comes from a human donor who was either an allogeneic HSCT recipient or a stem cell or donor lymphocyte infusion donor (not recorded which). It is not recorded whose cells these are; they may come from a transplant donor. V usage is TRBV19 and J usage is TRBJ2-3; D might be TRBD1 or TRBD2, each matching 5 bases. CDR3 DNA sequence: TGTGCCAGTAGTATCTACCAGGGAGTGCCGTTCACAGATACGCAGTATTTT. Its translation: CASSIYQGVPFTDTQYF.